This paragraph covers one T cell receptor beta chain sequence. Antigen specificity is unknown. Trimming took off 2 bases at V and 5 bases at J, with 6 bases between the two ends. Germline V gives CDR1 SGHNT, CDR2 YENEEA. The CDR3 is made up of 13 amino acids. The sample is drawn from a study of lymphopenia after photon versus proton radiotherapy. Findings and limits, study-wide: After the lymphocyte nadir, photon-treated repertoires showed oligoclonal expansion, especially of CD8+ Temra cells. Only patients who died were analyzed for survival; proton advantage is unproven. Photon-treated patients lost naive T cells and TCR diversity; proton-treated stayed stable.

The assay was immunoSEQ multiplex PCR, and TCRdb's table has in-frame clones only and misses some. The table lists fewer than 30,000 clones, 87% of them singletons. The receptor was isolated from a man aged 50 to 60 with gastric cancer. The sequenced sample was peripheral blood, obtained from a patient treated with photon-based radiotherapy. This chain uses TRBV11-3 with TRBJ2-2; D remains unclear. CDR3: CASSLWETGELFF. The CDR3 region has the DNA TGTGCCAGCAGCTTATGGGAAACCGGGGAGCTGTTTTTT.